Below, 16 T cell receptor beta chains from the same sample are listed, as sequenced in a study of cytomegalovirus exposure and HLA in healthy donors. PCR involved 60 Vbeta and 13 Jbeta primers. Sequenced by immunoSEQ multiplex PCR; TCRdb stores in-frame clones only, minus some. Of hundreds of thousands of clones in the sample, 70% to 90% were seen once. The sample taken for sequencing was PBMCs. These receptors all stem from a woman younger than 35 in good health and CMV-seronegative.

The chain couples TRBV6-5 to TRBJ1-6; possibly TRBD1 for D (6 bases). Germline V lookup: CDR1 MNHEY, CDR2 SVGAGI. Between the trimmed V and J ends, which lost 5 bases and 8 bases, there was a span of 16 bases. The CDR3 has 15 residues. CDR3 bases: TGTGCCAGCAGTCGTGACAGGCCGCCGGATTCACCCCTCCACTTT. The encoded protein is CASSRDRPPDSPLHF.

For this clone: One end of the junction varies from germline; a read error may be responsible. Distinct nucleotide sequences in the sample also encode this CDR3. The CDR3 here is CASSTRDRGTNSPLHF. CDR3 DNA sequence: TGTGCCAGCAGCACCCGCGACAGAGGAACCAATTCCCCCCTCCACTTT. The rearrangement uses TRBV13 and TRBJ1-6; possibly TRBD1 for D (5 bases). This CDR3 region has 16 residues. Germline V gives CDR1 PRHDT, CDR2 FYEKMQ (reference sequence).

This chain connects TRBV18 to TRBJ1-1; D may be TRBD1 (6 bases). Germline V CDR1 and CDR2: KGHSH, LQKENI. The length of the CDR3 is 16 residues. V shed 2 bases and J shed 0 bases, with 13 bases lying between them. CDR3 in DNA: TGTGCCAGCTCACCAGGGGGGGGGCTGGTGAACACTGAAGCTTTCTTT. This codes for CASSPGGGLVNTEAFF.

In DNA, the CDR3 is TGTGCCTGGCAACAGGGAAGTAGGATACGGAATGAGCAGTTCTTC. Its protein product is CAWQQGSRIRNEQFF. The chain is built from TRBV30 and TRBJ2-1; D perhaps matches TRBD1 (6 bases). Germline V gene lookup returns CDR1 GTSNPN and CDR2 SVGIG (reference sequence). Trimming took 5 bases from V and 7 from J, leaving 21 bases between them. The CDR3 has 15 amino acids. The full variable domain, in which reference TRBV30 and TRBJ2-1 provide the parts outside the CDR3, is SQTIHQWPATLVQPVGSPLSLECTVEGTSNPNLYWYRQAAGRGLQLLFYSVGIGQISSEVPQNLSASRPQDRQFILSSKKLLLSDSGFYLCAWQQGSRIRNEQFFGPGTRLTVL.

The rearrangement uses TRBV10-2 and TRBJ2-3; 8 nucleotides agree with TRBD2. CDR1 WSHSY and CDR2 SAAADI come from the germline V gene. The V and J ends lost 3 bases and 3 bases, in that order; junction bases with no gene match: 14. The CDR3 consists of 18 residues. This CDR3 is CASSDGGAYIEGTDTQYF. CDR3 coding DNA: TGCGCCAGCAGTGACGGGGGGGCCTACATTGAGGGGACAGATACGCAGTATTTT.

The rearrangement joins TRBV12-2 to TRBJ2-1; the table gives TRBD1 as D, unverified against the DNA. TRBV12-2 represents a pseudogene. CDR3 length: 14 residues. The CDR3 loop reads CASRLDAQGQEQFF. CDR3 in DNA: TGTGCAAGTCGCTTAGATGCACAGGGTCAGGAGCAGTTCTTC.

This clone was detected only once. CDR3 amino acids: CASSLLGGPNTGELFF. In nucleotides, the CDR3 is TGTGCCAGCAGCCTCCTGGGGGGTCCGAACACCGGGGAGCTGTTTTTT. The chain combines TRBV9 with TRBJ2-2, with D possibly being TRBD2 (6 bases). This CDR3 is built from 16 residues. The V end lost 4 bases, the J end lost 0 bases, and 13 bases lay between the germline ends. Germline CDR1 is SGDLS and CDR2 is YYNGEE.

V and J are TRBV5-6 and TRBJ2-1; D gene ambiguous. The CDR3 extends over 15 amino acids. Germline values: CDR1 SGHDT, CDR2 YYEEEE. The ends were cut back, 0 bases at V and 2 bases at J, with 9 bases in the middle. Here the CDR3 reads CASSLGAAAYNEQFF. The CDR3 coding sequence is TGTGCCAGCAGCTTGGGGGCTGCCGCCTACAATGAGCAGTTCTTC.

The CDR3 loop is CASSLQGDQPQHF. The CDR3 DNA follows: TGCGCCAGCAGCTTACAGGGAGATCAGCCCCAGCATTTT. J is TRBJ1-5 and V is TRBV5-1; D perhaps matches TRBD1 (6 bases). Germline CDR1 reads SGHRS; CDR2 reads YFSETQ. The V and J ends lost 2 bases and 5 bases respectively, with 8 bases between them. The CDR3 totals 13 residues.

The chain recombines TRBV5-1 with TRBJ2-3; D may be TRBD2 (6 bases). Germline V gives CDR1 SGHRS, CDR2 YFSETQ. Trimming stripped 4 bases from V and 5 bases from J, with 14 bases between. This CDR3 has 14 amino acids. The CDR3 nucleotides are TGCGCCAGCAGCCGGGGGACCCGGATAGATACGCAGTATTTT. Translating gives CASSRGTRIDTQYF.

V gene TRBV19 combines with J gene TRBJ2-5; maybe TRBD1 (6 bases). The DNA end is more similar to TRBJ2-7, so the J call may be wrong. Germline V gene data show CDR1 as LNHDA and CDR2 as SQIVND (reference sequence). The CDR3 is 13 residues long. The CDR3 sequence: CASSSTGFYEQYF. In nucleotides, the CDR3 is TGTGCCAGTAGTTCCACAGGGTTCTACGAGCAGTACTTC.

The CDR3 region is CASREAGTGSYEQYF. Here the CDR3 DNA reads TGTGCCAGCAGGGAAGCCGGGACAGGCTCCTACGAGCAGTACTTC. V is TRBV28 and J is TRBJ2-7, with TRBD1 matching 8 bases. CDR1 is MDHEN, CDR2 SYDVKM, per germline. The CDR3 totals 15 residues. The trim removed 6 bases at V and 0 bases at J, leaving 7 bases unmatched.

V is TRBV5-6 and J is TRBJ2-5, with D perhaps TRBD1 (6 bases). V lost 3 bases and J lost 4, with 10 bases in between. The length of the CDR3 is 13 residues. CDR1 is SGHDT and CDR2 is YYEEEE in the germline V gene. CDR3 amino acids: CASSSRTVETQYF. CDR3 DNA: TGTGCCAGCAGCTCCCGGACAGTAGAGACCCAGTACTTC.

The rearrangement joins TRBV10-3 to TRBJ2-7; the D gene is possibly TRBD2 (6 bases). Trimming pared 0 bases from V and 2 bases from J, leaving 8 bases between. The germline V gene has CDR1 ENHRY and CDR2 SYGVKD. This CDR3 has 14 amino acids. The CDR3 sequence: CAISESGGTYEQYF. The CDR3 DNA sequence: TGTGCCATCAGTGAGTCGGGGGGTACCTACGAGCAGTACTTC.

The chain links TRBV7-9 to TRBJ2-3; 10 bases are a match to TRBD2. CDR1 and CDR2 (germline): SEHNR, FQNEAQ (reference sequence). Trimming took 1 base from V and 2 from J; bases not matched to a gene: 9. The CDR3 is made up of 18 amino acids. The CDR3 protein is CASSLVLTSGWNTDTQYF. CDR3 bases: TGTGCCAGCAGCTTAGTGTTGACTAGCGGGTGGAACACAGATACGCAGTATTTT.

V gene TRBV6-1 combines with J gene TRBJ2-7; tentatively, D is TRBD2 (5 bases). CDR3 length equals 14 residues. V lost 3 bases, J lost 6 bases, and 15 bases lay in between. Germline lookup yields CDR1 MNHNS and CDR2 SASEGT. The CDR3 sequence: CASSDVIGVVEQYF. The CDR3 DNA reads as TGTGCCAGCAGTGACGTTATCGGGGTGGTCGAGCAGTACTTC.